These 17 T cell receptor beta chains share one sample of origin, sequenced in a study of OX40 agonist ivuxolimab in advanced cancers. Assay used: immunoSEQ multiplex PCR; TCRdb lists only in-frame clones, some missing. Of tens of thousands of clones in the sample, around 90% are singletons; the top ten hold 15%. Sequencing was performed on CD4+ or CD8+ T cells sorted from blood, taken in a trial of the OX40 agonist ivuxolimab. These receptor sequences come from an adult with an advanced solid tumor such as melanoma, head and neck, liver or kidney cancer.

The chain uses TRBV4-2 and TRBJ2-1; maybe TRBD2 (6 bases). Trimming shortened V by 0 bases and J by 6 bases, and 15 bases separated the two germline ends. Germline V gene sequence: CDR1 LGHNA, CDR2 YNFKEQ. The CDR3 is 16 amino acids. The CDR3 coding sequence is TGTGCCAGCAGCCAAGAGTGGGGGGACCGCCTCAATGAGCAGTTCTTC. Translated: CASSQEWGDRLNEQFF.

The chain links TRBV7-9 to TRBJ2-3, with D perhaps matching TRBD1 or TRBD2 (5 bases each). Between the trimmed V and J ends, which lost 5 bases and 0 bases, there was a span of 12 bases. Germline-derived CDR1 and CDR2 are SEHNR and FQNEAQ (reference sequence). CDR3 length: 15 amino acids. CDR3: CASSSGHLSTDTQYF. As DNA, the CDR3 is TGTGCCAGCAGCAGCGGACACCTTAGCACAGATACGCAGTATTTT.

The gene calls are TRBV30 and TRBJ1-2; no clear D gene. Trimming cost V 2 bases and J 5 bases, with 18 bases left between them. CDR3 length: 15 residues. Germline CDR1 and CDR2: GTSNPN and SVGIG (reference sequence). The CDR3: CAWSTVVSPVYGYTF. In DNA, the CDR3 is TGTGCCTGGAGTACGGTGGTCAGCCCGGTTTATGGCTACACCTTC.

The chain recombines TRBV19 with TRBJ2-7; TRBD2 matches at 8 bases. This CDR3 region has 13 residues. CDR1 is LNHDA and CDR2 is SQIVND in the germline V gene (reference sequence). V shed 5 bases and J 6 bases; nucleotides not matched to a gene: 6. CDR3 amino acids: CASSLGLAREQYF. The DNA for the CDR3 is TGTGCCAGTAGTCTCGGACTAGCACGCGAGCAGTACTTC. Complete variable domain (other parts from reference TRBV19 and TRBJ2-7): DGGITQSPKYLFRKEGQNVTLSCEQNLNHDAMYWYRQDPGQGLRLIYYSQIVNDFQKGDIAEGYSVSREKKESFPLTVTSAQKNPTAFYLCASSLGLAREQYFGPGTRLTVT.

J is TRBJ1-1 and V is TRBV14, with D perhaps TRBD1 (6 bases). In germline, CDR1 is SGHDN, CDR2 FVKESK. The CDR3 loop spans 14 amino acids. V lost 3 bases and J 1 base, leaving 9 bases between the germline ends. The CDR3 region is CASSQGQTNTEAFF. The CDR3, as DNA: TGTGCCAGCAGCCAGGGACAAACGAACACTGAAGCTTTCTTT.

The genes are TRBV30 and TRBJ2-3, with unresolved D. The V end lost 4 bases, the J end lost 4 bases, and 12 bases lay between the germline ends. Germline-derived CDR1 and CDR2 are GTSNPN and SVGIG (reference sequence). The CDR3 is made up of 13 amino acids. The CDR3 coding sequence is TGTGCCTGGACGGCGTTCTTGTCAGATACGCAGTATTTT. It yields the protein CAWTAFLSDTQYF.

The rearrangement uses TRBV4-1 and TRBJ2-1; 11 bases are a match to TRBD1. Trimming removed 4 bases from V and 7 bases from J; junction bases left unmatched: 9. Germline CDR1 reads MGHRA; CDR2 reads YSYEKL. This CDR3 spans 16 amino acids. The CDR3 is CASSLGPGQGVNEQFF. The CDR3 DNA is TGCGCCAGCAGCCTTGGACCGGGACAGGGGGTAAATGAGCAGTTCTTC.

The chain links TRBV27 to TRBJ2-1; D is possibly TRBD2 (5 bases). The CDR3 consists of 15 residues. The germline CDR1 and CDR2 sequences are MNHEY and SMNVEV (reference sequence). V dropped 6 bases and J dropped 7 bases, with 19 bases sitting between them. Written as DNA, the CDR3 is TGTGCCAGCAGCCCCGGACCCACGGGAAGGAATGAGCAGTTCTTC. It codes for CASSPGPTGRNEQFF.

The chain links TRBV6-5 to TRBJ1-2; D ambiguous. The CDR3 spans 14 residues. The V and J ends lost 0 bases and 4 bases respectively, with 9 bases between them. Germline CDR1 reads MNHEY; CDR2 reads SVGAGI. The CDR3 here is CASSYSGMGYGYTF. In nucleotides, the CDR3 is TGTGCCAGCAGTTACTCGGGAATGGGCTATGGCTACACCTTC.

The chain uses TRBV6-6 and TRBJ1-1, with D hard to call. The CDR3 contains 11 residues. V was clipped by 1 base and J by 10 bases, with 7 bases between them. The germline V gene encodes CDR1 MNHNY and CDR2 SVGAGI (reference sequence). CDR3 residues: CASSYLERAFF. The CDR3 nucleotides read TGTGCCAGCAGTTACTTAGAGCGAGCTTTCTTT.

V is TRBV5-6 and J is TRBJ1-1, with D tentatively TRBD1 (5 bases). The CDR3 sequence is 15 residues long. V lost 2 bases and J lost 2, with 13 bases in between. Germline CDR1 and CDR2: SGHDT and YYEEEE. Written as DNA, the CDR3 is TGTGCCAGCAGCTTTAGTGGGACGGCAAACACTGAAGCTTTCTTT. Translation: CASSFSGTANTEAFF.

The chain joins TRBV2 to TRBJ1-4, with D possibly TRBD1 on 5 matching bases. Trimming took off 3 bases at V and 3 bases at J, with 17 bases between the two ends. Germline values: CDR1 SNHLY, CDR2 FYNNEI. CDR3 length: 17 residues. CDR3 sequence reads: CASSEKGWGPPNEKLFF. CDR3 sequence (DNA): TGTGCCAGCAGTGAGAAGGGTTGGGGCCCTCCTAATGAAAAACTGTTTTTT.

This chain links TRBV28 with TRBJ1-5; D unclear. This CDR3 region has 16 residues. Germline V lookup: CDR1 MDHEN, CDR2 SYDVKM. Between the trimmed V and J ends, which lost 2 bases and 0 bases, there was a span of 11 bases. CDR3 nucleotides: TGTGCCAGCAGTTTAGACGGTAGATATAGCAATCAGCCCCAGCATTTT. This codes for CASSLDGRYSNQPQHF.

The chain combines TRBV18 with TRBJ2-1, with D perhaps TRBD2 (6 bases). The V gene's germline CDR1 is KGHSH and CDR2 LQKENI. Trimming left V 3 bases short and J 1 base short, with 10 bases between. The CDR3 length is 15 residues. The CDR3 nucleotides are TGTGCCAGCTCACCTCCTAGCGTTTCCTACAATGAGCAGTTCTTC. This sequence encodes CASSPPSVSYNEQFF. Combining the CDR3 with reference TRBV18 and TRBJ2-1 gives the whole variable domain NAGVMQNPRHLVRRRGQEARLRCSPMKGHSHVYWYRQLPEEGLKFMVYLQKENIIDESGMPKERFSAEFPKEGPSILRIQQVVRGDSAAYFCASSPPSVSYNEQFFGPGTRLTVL.

This chain joins TRBV29-1 and TRBJ2-5; D may correspond to TRBD1 or TRBD2 (5 bases each). The germline V and J ends were trimmed by 7 bases and 5 bases, with 14 bases remaining between them. Germline V gene data show CDR1 as SQVTM and CDR2 as ANQGSEA. The CDR3 is made up of 12 amino acids. The DNA of the CDR3 is TGCAGCGCCTACCGGGACGTTGAGACCCAGTACTTC. Protein sequence: CSAYRDVETQYF.

The chain joins TRBV5-1 to TRBJ1-2; weak D call: TRBD1 (6 bases). V was shortened by 3 bases and J by 8 bases, with 29 bases between the two germline ends. CDR1 and CDR2 (germline): SGHRS, YFSETQ. The CDR3 has 18 amino acids. In DNA, the CDR3 is TGCGCCAGCAGCTATTCCCCGGGACAAGGAGAAGGGCAAGCCGGCTACACCTTC. It is translated as CASSYSPGQGEGQAGYTF. The full variable domain, completed using reference TRBV5-1 and TRBJ1-2, is KAGVTQTPRYLIKTRGQQVTLSCSPISGHRSVSWYQQTPGQGLQFLFEYFSETQRNKGNFPGRFSGRQFSNSRSEMNVSTLELGDSALYLCASSYSPGQGEGQAGYTFGSGTRLTVV.

DNA of the CDR3: TGTGCCAGCAATCTATTAGGGGGAAGGGGGGAGCAGTACTTC. This encodes CASNLLGGRGEQYF. This chain joins TRBV27 and TRBJ2-5; the D gene could be TRBD1 or TRBD2 (6 bases each). CDR1 is MNHEY and CDR2 is SMNVEV in the germline V gene (reference sequence). V lost 7 bases to trimming and J lost 11 bases, with 23 bases between them. The CDR3 runs 14 residues.